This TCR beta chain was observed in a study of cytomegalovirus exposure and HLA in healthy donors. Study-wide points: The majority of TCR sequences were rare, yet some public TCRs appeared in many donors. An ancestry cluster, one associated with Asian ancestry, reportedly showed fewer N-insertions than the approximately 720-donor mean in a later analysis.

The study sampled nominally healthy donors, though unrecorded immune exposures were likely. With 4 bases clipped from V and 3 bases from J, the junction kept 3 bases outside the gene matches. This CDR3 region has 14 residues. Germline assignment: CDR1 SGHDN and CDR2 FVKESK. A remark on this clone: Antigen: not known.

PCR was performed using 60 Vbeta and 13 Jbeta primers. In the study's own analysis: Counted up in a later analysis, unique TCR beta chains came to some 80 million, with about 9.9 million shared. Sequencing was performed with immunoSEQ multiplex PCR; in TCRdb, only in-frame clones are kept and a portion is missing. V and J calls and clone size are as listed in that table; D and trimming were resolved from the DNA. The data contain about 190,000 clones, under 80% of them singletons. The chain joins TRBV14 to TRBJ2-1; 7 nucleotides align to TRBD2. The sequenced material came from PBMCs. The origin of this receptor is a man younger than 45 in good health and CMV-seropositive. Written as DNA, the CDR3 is TGTGCCAGCAGCCCCTGGGACTACTACAATGAGCAGTTCTTC. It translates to CASSPWDYYNEQFF.